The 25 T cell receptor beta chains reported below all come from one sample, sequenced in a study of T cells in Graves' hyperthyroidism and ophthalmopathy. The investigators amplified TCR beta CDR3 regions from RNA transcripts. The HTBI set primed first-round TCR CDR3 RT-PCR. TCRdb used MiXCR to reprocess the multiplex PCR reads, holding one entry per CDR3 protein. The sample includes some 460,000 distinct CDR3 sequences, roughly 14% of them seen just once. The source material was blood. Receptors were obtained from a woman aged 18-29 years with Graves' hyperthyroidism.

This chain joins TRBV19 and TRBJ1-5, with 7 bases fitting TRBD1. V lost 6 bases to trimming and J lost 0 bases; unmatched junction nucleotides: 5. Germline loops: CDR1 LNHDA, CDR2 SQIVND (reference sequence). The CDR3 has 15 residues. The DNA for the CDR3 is TGTGCCAGTAGAGGGGACAGAAGTAGCAATCAGCCCCAGCATTTT. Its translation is CASRGDRSSNQPQHF.

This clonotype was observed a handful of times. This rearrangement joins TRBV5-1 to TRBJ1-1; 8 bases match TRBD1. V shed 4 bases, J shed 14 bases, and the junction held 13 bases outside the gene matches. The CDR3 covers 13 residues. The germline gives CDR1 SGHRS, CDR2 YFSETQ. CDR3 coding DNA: TGCGCCAGCAGCCCGGAGCCCAGGGGGCGCCGGTTCTTT. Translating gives CASSPEPRGRRFF. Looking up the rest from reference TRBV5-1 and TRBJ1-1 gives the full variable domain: KAGVTQTPRYLIKTRGQQVTLSCSPISGHRSVSWYQQTPGQGLQFLFEYFSETQRNKGNFPGRFSGRQFSNSRSEMNVSTLELGDSALYLCASSPEPRGRRFFGQGTRLTVV.

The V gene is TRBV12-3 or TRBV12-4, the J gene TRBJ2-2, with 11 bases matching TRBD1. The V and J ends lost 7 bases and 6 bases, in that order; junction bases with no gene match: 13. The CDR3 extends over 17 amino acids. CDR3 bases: TGTGCCAGCACCGGGACAGGGGGGATTACCTGGGCCGGGGAGCTGTTTTTT. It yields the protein CASTGTGGITWAGELFF.

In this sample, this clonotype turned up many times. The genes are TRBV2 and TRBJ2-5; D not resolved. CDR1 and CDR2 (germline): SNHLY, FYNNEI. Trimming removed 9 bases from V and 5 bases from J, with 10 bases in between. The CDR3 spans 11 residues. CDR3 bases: TGTGCCAGTTTAGTGGCTGAGACCCAGTACTTC. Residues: CASLVAETQYF.

This chain's CDR3 is CSLAGGPDTQYF. The CDR3, as DNA: TGCAGCCTAGCGGGAGGGCCAGATACGCAGTATTTT. V usage is TRBV20-1 and J usage is TRBJ2-3; TRBD2 matches at 12 bases. Germline assignment: CDR1 DFQATT and CDR2 SNEGSKA (reference sequence). CDR3 length: 12 amino acids.

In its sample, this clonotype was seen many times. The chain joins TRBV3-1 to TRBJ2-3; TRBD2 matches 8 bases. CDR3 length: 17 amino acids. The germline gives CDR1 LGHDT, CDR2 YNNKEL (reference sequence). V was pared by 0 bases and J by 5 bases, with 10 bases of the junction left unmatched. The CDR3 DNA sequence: TGTGCCAGCAGCCAAGACTGCGGGGGGCTGCATATAGATACGCAGTATTTT. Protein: CASSQDCGGLHIDTQYF.

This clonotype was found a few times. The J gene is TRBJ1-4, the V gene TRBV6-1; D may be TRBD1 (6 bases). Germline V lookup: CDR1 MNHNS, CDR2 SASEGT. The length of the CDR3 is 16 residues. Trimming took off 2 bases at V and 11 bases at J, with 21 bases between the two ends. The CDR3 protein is CASSEIRAGRGGKLFF. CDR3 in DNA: TGTGCCAGCAGTGAAATTCGGGCAGGAAGAGGGGGGAAACTGTTTTTT.

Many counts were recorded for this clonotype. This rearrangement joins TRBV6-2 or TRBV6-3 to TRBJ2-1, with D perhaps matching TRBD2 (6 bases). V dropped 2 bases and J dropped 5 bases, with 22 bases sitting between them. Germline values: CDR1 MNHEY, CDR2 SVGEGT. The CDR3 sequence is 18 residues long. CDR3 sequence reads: CASSYPPTSGLVNNEQFF. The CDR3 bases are TGTGCCAGCAGTTACCCCCCGACCTCGGGACTCGTGAACAATGAGCAGTTCTTC.

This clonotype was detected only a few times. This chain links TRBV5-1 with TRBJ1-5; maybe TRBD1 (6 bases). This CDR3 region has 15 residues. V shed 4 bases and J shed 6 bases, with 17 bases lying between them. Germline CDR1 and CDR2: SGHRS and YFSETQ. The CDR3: CASSHDSGVGQPQHF. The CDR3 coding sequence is TGCGCCAGCAGCCATGACTCAGGGGTGGGTCAGCCCCAGCATTTT.

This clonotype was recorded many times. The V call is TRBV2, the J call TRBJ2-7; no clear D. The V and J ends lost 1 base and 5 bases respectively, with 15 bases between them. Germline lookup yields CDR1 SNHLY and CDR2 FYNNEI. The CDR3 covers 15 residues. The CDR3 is CASSEGTVDADEQYF. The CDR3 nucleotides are TGTGCCAGCAGTGAAGGGACGGTGGATGCCGACGAGCAGTACTTC. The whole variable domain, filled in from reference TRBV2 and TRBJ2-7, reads EPEVTQTPSHQVTQMGQEVILRCVPISNHLYFYWYRQILGQKVEFLVSFYNNEISEKSEIFDDQFSVERPDGSNFTLKIRSTKLEDSAMYFCASSEGTVDADEQYFGPGTRLTVT.

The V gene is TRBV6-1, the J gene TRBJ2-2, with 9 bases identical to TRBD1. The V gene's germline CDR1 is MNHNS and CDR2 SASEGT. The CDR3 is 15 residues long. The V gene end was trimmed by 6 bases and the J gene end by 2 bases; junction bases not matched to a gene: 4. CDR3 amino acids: CASRKDRGNTGELFF. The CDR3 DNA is TGTGCCAGCAGAAAGGACAGGGGAAACACCGGGGAGCTGTTTTTT.

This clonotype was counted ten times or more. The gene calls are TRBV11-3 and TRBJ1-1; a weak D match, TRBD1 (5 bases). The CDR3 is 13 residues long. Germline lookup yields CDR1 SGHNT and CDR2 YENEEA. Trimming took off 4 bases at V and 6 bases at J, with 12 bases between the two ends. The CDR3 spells CASSYRGQAEAFF. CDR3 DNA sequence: TGTGCCAGCAGCTACAGAGGACAAGCTGAAGCTTTCTTT.

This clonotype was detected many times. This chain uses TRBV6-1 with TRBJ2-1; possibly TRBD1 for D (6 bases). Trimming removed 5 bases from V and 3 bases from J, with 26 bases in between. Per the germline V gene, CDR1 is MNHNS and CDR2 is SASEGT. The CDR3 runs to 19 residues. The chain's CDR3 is CASSYAPKSLQGNYNEQFF. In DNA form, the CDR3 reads TGTGCCAGCAGTTACGCGCCCAAATCCCTACAGGGAAACTACAATGAGCAGTTCTTC.

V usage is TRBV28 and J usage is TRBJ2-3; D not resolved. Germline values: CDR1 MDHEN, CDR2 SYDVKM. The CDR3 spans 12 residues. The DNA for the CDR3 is TGTGACGGCAGTTTAAGCACAGATACGCAGTATTTT. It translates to CDGSLSTDTQYF. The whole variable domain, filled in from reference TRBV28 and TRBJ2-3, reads DVKVTQSSRYLVKRTGEKVFLECVQDMDHENMFWYRQDPGLGLRLIYFSYDVKMKEKGDIPEGYSVSREKKERFSLILESASTNQTSMYLCDGSLSTDTQYFGPGTRLTVL.

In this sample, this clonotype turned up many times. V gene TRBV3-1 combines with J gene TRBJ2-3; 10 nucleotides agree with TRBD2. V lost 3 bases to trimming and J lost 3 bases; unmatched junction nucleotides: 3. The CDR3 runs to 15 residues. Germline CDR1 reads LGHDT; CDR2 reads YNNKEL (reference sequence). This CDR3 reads CASSQVTSGTDTQYF. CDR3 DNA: TGTGCCAGCAGCCAGGTGACTAGCGGGACAGATACGCAGTATTTT.

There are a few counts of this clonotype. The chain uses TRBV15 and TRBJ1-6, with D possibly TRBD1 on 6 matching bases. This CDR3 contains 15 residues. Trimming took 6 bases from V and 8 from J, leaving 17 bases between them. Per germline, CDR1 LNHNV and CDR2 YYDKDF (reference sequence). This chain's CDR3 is CATSVKRTEDSPLHF. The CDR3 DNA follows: TGTGCCACCAGTGTGAAGCGGACAGAGGATTCACCCCTCCACTTT.

CDR3 bases: TGTGCCAGCAGTGTGCGGGACAGGGACTACAATGAGCAGTTCTTC. It specifies CASSVRDRDYNEQFF. The V and J genes are TRBV25-1 and TRBJ2-1; 9 bases are shared with TRBD1. From germline, CDR1 is MGHDK and CDR2 SYGVNS. The CDR3 sequence is 15 residues long. V dropped 4 bases and J dropped 3; count of bases not matched to a gene: 4.

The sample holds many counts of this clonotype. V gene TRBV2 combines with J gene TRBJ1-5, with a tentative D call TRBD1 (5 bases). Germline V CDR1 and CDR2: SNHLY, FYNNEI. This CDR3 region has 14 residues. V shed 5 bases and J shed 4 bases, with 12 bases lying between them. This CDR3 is CASSRSRGNQPQHF. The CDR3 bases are TGTGCCAGCAGTCGGTCCCGGGGGAATCAGCCCCAGCATTTT.

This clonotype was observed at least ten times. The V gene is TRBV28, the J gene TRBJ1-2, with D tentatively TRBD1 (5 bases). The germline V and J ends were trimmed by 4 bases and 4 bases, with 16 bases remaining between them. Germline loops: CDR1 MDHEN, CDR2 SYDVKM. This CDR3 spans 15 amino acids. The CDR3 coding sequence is TGTGCCAGCAGTTCCCCCGGGGGGAGGGTCTATGGCTACACCTTC. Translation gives CASSSPGGRVYGYTF.

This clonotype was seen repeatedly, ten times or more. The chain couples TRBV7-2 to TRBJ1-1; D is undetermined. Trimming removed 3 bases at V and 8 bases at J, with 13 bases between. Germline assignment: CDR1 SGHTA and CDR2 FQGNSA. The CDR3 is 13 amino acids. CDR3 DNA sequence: TGTGCCAGCAGCTTTACGGGAAGCCAAGAAGCTTTCTTT. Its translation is CASSFTGSQEAFF.

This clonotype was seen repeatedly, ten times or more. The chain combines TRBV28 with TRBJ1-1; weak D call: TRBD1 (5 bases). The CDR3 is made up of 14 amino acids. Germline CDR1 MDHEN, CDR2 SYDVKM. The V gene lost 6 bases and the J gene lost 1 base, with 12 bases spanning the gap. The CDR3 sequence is CASREGRENTEAFF. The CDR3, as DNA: TGTGCCAGCAGGGAGGGACGGGAGAACACTGAAGCTTTCTTT.

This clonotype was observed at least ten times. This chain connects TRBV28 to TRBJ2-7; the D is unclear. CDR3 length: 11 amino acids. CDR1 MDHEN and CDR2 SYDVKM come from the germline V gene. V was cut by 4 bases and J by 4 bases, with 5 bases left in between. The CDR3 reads CASSYQYEQYF. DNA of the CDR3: TGTGCCAGCAGTTACCAATACGAGCAGTACTTC.

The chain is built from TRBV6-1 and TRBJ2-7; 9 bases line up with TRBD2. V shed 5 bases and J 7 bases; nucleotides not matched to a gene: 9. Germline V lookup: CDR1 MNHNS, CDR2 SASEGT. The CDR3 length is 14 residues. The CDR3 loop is CASSPSGGPREQYF. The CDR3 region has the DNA TGTGCCAGCAGTCCCAGCGGGGGGCCTAGGGAGCAGTACTTC.

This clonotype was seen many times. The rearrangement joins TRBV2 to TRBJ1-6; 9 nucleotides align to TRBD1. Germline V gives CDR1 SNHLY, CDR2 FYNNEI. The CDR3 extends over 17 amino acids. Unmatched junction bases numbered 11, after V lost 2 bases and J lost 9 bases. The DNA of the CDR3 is TGTGCCAGCAGTGAAATTGGACAGGGGATCATGGGTTCACCCCTCCACTTT. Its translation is CASSEIGQGIMGSPLHF.

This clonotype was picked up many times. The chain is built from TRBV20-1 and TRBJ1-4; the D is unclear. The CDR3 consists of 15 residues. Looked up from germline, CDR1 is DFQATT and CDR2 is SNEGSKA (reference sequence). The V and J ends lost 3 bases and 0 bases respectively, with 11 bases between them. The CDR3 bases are TGCAGTGCTAGTCCGGACGCGGCAACTAATGAAAAACTGTTTTTT. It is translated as CSASPDAATNEKLFF.